This T cell receptor beta chain was recovered during a study of blood T cell repertoires in COVID-19. Overall study context: From the United States, Italy and Spain came samples of acute and convalescent COVID-19. The cDNA or gDNA used as material had been derived from T cells, B-cell-depleted T cells, or PBMCs.

This CDR3 comprises 13 residues. Germline V gene data show CDR1 as LNHDA and CDR2 as SQIVND (reference sequence). With 5 bases removed from V and 4 bases from J, the gap between germline ends came to 10 bases. In the original workflow: Amplification with reference gene primers provided the estimates of nucleated cell counts. The method was immunoSEQ multiplex PCR; TCRdb's version includes in-frame clones alone and lacks a portion of them. Clone size and V and J calls were adopted from that table, with D and trimming inferred from the DNA. The sample has about 78,000 clones, 86% seen once. The TCR comes from a middle-aged man with active or convalescent COVID-19. The V and J genes are TRBV19 and TRBJ2-3; a weak D match, TRBD2 (7 bases). The sequenced sample consisted of peripheral blood. The CDR3 loop is CASSQGRADTQYF. The CDR3 nucleotides read TGTGCCAGTAGTCAGGGGAGGGCAGATACGCAGTATTTT. The entire variable domain, with the rest obtained from reference TRBV19 and TRBJ2-3, is as follows: DGGITQSPKYLFRKEGQNVTLSCEQNLNHDAMYWYRQDPGQGLRLIYYSQIVNDFQKGDIAEGYSVSREKKESFPLTVTSAQKNPTAFYLCASSQGRADTQYFGPGTRLTVL.